These 13 T cell receptor beta chains share one sample of origin, sequenced in a study of CD4 T cells in relation to SARS-CoV-2 and coronaviruses. Their specific antigens are unknown. Only in-frame clones appear in the TCRdb table, and some are missing; sequencing was by immunoSEQ multiplex PCR. The sample records 25,000 to 30,000 clones, about 70% being singletons. CD4+ T cells from unexposed donors were obtained before the COVID-19 pandemic (2011-2018). The cells were cultured for less than twelve days before CD4+ T cells were isolated. Sequenced material: CD4+ T cells from PBMCs, cultured in vitro. The receptor source for this set is a human donor in good health.

V usage is TRBV10-3 and J usage is TRBJ2-7; TRBD1 aligns across 9 bases. The CDR3 is made up of 15 amino acids. V trimming: 6 bases; J trimming: 6 bases; junction bases outside the gene matches: 12. CDR1 is ENHRY and CDR2 is SYGVKD in the germline V gene. Here the CDR3 DNA reads TGTGCCATCAGAGGAGGACAGGGGATCGGCCCCGAGCAGTACTTC. As protein: CAIRGGQGIGPEQYF.

This rearrangement joins TRBV5-1 to TRBJ1-1, with D possibly being TRBD1 (5 bases). Germline assignment: CDR1 SGHRS and CDR2 YFSETQ. Trimming stripped 0 bases from V and 1 base from J, with 16 bases between. The CDR3 sequence is 17 residues long. The CDR3 DNA reads TGCGCCAGCAGCTTGGGGGGAGGCGAGGGGAAGAACACTGAAGCTTTCTTT. Protein product: CASSLGGGEGKNTEAFF.

The CDR3 DNA reads as TGTGCCAGCAGCCGCGGACTAGCGGGGCCAGACGAGCAGTACTTC. This gives the protein CASSRGLAGPDEQYF. V and J are TRBV6-5 and TRBJ2-7; 12 nucleotides align to TRBD2. CDR3 length equals 15 residues. Germline V gene sequence: CDR1 MNHEY, CDR2 SVGAGI. Trimming at V came to 6 bases and at J to 5 bases, leaving 8 bases not matched to a gene.

The chain combines TRBV5-1 with TRBJ2-5; 11 bases line up with TRBD1. The V segment lost 4 bases and the J segment 4 bases; nucleotides outside the gene matches: 12. Germline V lookup: CDR1 SGHRS, CDR2 YFSETQ. This CDR3 is built from 17 residues. The CDR3 bases are TGCGCCAGCAGCAACTCCCACGGGACAGGGGGGGGAGAGACCCAGTACTTC. Translating gives CASSNSHGTGGGETQYF.

This chain uses TRBV4-1 with TRBJ2-7; D unclear. V was shortened by 3 bases and J by 2 bases, with 20 bases between the two germline ends. Germline lookup yields CDR1 MGHRA and CDR2 YSYEKL. The length of the CDR3 is 17 residues. DNA of the CDR3: TGCGCCAGCAGCCAGGGATTAGCAGGCAAACTGGCCTACGAGCAGTACTTC. As protein: CASSQGLAGKLAYEQYF.

This chain connects TRBV5-5 to TRBJ2-4, with D possibly TRBD2 on 5 matching bases. The CDR3 loop spans 18 amino acids. With 3 bases removed from V and 1 base from J, the gap between germline ends came to 20 bases. Germline CDR1 SGHKS, CDR2 YYEKEE (reference sequence). CDR3 sequence (DNA): TGTGCCAGCAGCTCCGGGGTATCGGATGGTGTTGCCAAAAACATTCAGTACTTC. It specifies CASSSGVSDGVAKNIQYF.

The V call is TRBV4-3, the J call TRBJ2-5, with unresolved D. CDR1 and CDR2 (germline): LGHNA, YSLEER. Trimming shortened V by 2 bases and J by 6 bases, and 19 bases separated the two germline ends. This CDR3 comprises 16 residues. The CDR3 sequence is CASSQSLGSLGQTQYF. The DNA for the CDR3 is TGCGCCAGCAGCCAATCATTAGGGTCTCTCGGCCAGACCCAGTACTTC.

This rearrangement joins TRBV7-9 to TRBJ2-5; no reliable D call. The V end lost 0 bases, the J end lost 5 bases, and 16 bases lay between the germline ends. Germline loops: CDR1 SEHNR, CDR2 FQNEAQ (reference sequence). The CDR3 is made up of 16 amino acids. The CDR3 DNA reads as TGTGCCAGCAGCTTAGCGCTCATGTCGTTGAGGGAGACCCAGTACTTC. Protein product: CASSLALMSLRETQYF. The entire variable domain, with the rest obtained from reference TRBV7-9 and TRBJ2-5, is as follows: DTGVSQNPRHKITKRGQNVTFRCDPISEHNRLYWYRQTLGQGPEFLTYFQNEAQLEKSRLLSDRFSAERPKGSFSTLEIQRTEQGDSAMYLCASSLALMSLRETQYFGPGTRLLVL.

V and J are TRBV9 and TRBJ2-2; 8 bases are a match to TRBD2. The CDR3 sequence is 16 residues long. The junction had 5 bases not matched to a gene; V was cut back by 3 bases and J by 1 base. Germline V lookup: CDR1 SGDLS, CDR2 YYNGEE. CDR3 loop: CASSGRLALNTGELFF. CDR3 coding DNA: TGTGCCAGCAGCGGTAGACTAGCGCTGAACACCGGGGAGCTGTTTTTT.

J is TRBJ2-6 and V is TRBV30; D perhaps matches TRBD2 (5 bases). The V gene's germline CDR1 is GTSNPN and CDR2 SVGIG (reference sequence). V was pared by 4 bases and J by 0 bases, with 10 bases between. The CDR3 covers 15 residues. Here the CDR3 DNA reads TGTGCCTGGAATCGGGGTTACTCTGGGGCCAACGTCCTGACTTTC. As protein: CAWNRGYSGANVLTF.

V and J are TRBV28 and TRBJ1-2; unclear D gene. Trimming pared 4 bases from V and 5 bases from J, leaving 17 bases between. Germline V gene data show CDR1 as MDHEN and CDR2 as SYDVKM. This CDR3 has 15 amino acids. The CDR3 sequence is CASSYSGGRRYGYTF. The CDR3 bases are TGTGCCAGCAGTTATAGTGGCGGACGAAGATATGGCTACACCTTC.

This sequence joins TRBV4-1 and TRBJ2-7, with 7 nucleotides matching TRBD2. The germline V gene encodes CDR1 MGHRA and CDR2 YSYEKL. The V segment lost 2 bases and the J segment 3 bases; nucleotides outside the gene matches: 4. The CDR3 spans 14 residues. CDR3 residues: CASSQRASGYEQYF. As DNA, the CDR3 is TGCGCCAGCAGCCAAAGGGCTAGCGGCTACGAGCAGTACTTC.

The CDR3 protein is CASSEALGSGANVLTF. The CDR3 DNA reads TGTGCCAGCAGTGAAGCGTTAGGTTCCGGGGCCAACGTCCTGACTTTC. The rearrangement links TRBV6-1 to TRBJ2-6; no firm D call. This CDR3 spans 16 amino acids. V lost 0 bases and J 4 bases, leaving 10 bases between the germline ends. Per the germline V gene, CDR1 is MNHNS and CDR2 is SASEGT.